This T cell receptor (beta chain) was recovered during a study of identifying expanded T cells in peripheral blood. Sequenced by immunoSEQ multiplex PCR; TCRdb stores in-frame clones only, minus some. The data hold around 68,000 clones, with about 87% observed a single time. Germline V gene sequence: CDR1 MNHNS, CDR2 SASEGT. The CDR3 loop spans 15 amino acids. The germline V and J ends were trimmed by 1 base and 3 bases, with 13 bases remaining between them. The sequence was collected from a person aged 18 to 75 in good health. The chain has TRBV6-1 and TRBJ2-7, with a possible D match to TRBD2 (5 bases). The sample taken for sequencing was blood. The CDR3 sequence: CASSEEARAYYEQYF. For the CDR3, the DNA is TGTGCCAGCAGTGAAGAGGCGCGGGCTTACTACGAGCAGTACTTC.